The 25 T cell receptor beta chains below all came from one sample that was sequenced in a study of identifying expanded T cells in peripheral blood. Clones were read by immunoSEQ multiplex PCR, and TCRdb kept only the in-frame ones, dropping some. There are some 93,000 clones in the sample; approximately 91% occur only once, and approximately 5% lies in the top ten. Sequencing used blood. Receptor source: a person between 18 and 69 years old in good health.

This clone came up a few times. V and J are TRBV15 and TRBJ2-2; D uncertain. V lost 2 bases and J lost 8, with 18 bases in between. The CDR3 is 16 residues long. Germline assignment: CDR1 LNHNV and CDR2 YYDKDF (reference sequence). CDR3 residues: CATSRSRTDRSGELFF. The CDR3 DNA reads as TGTGCCACCAGCAGATCCCGCACGGATCGGTCAGGGGAGCTGTTTTTT.

This rearrangement joins TRBV10-2 to TRBJ2-3; 7 bases line up with TRBD2. Germline assignment: CDR1 WSHSY and CDR2 SAAADI. The V segment lost 6 bases and the J segment 2 bases; nucleotides outside the gene matches: 5. This CDR3 contains 14 residues. For the CDR3, the DNA is TGCGCCAGCAGACCTAGCGGAAACACAGATACGCAGTATTTT. This gives the protein CASRPSGNTDTQYF.

The rearrangement joins TRBV4-1 to TRBJ2-1, with D unclear. The CDR3 has 15 amino acids. Looked up from germline, CDR1 is MGHRA and CDR2 is YSYEKL. Trimming left V 2 bases short and J 6 bases short, with 14 bases between. CDR3 residues: CASSQPRQRLNEQFF. The CDR3 region has the DNA TGCGCCAGCAGCCAACCTAGGCAAAGGCTCAATGAGCAGTTCTTC.

The rearrangement joins TRBV15 to TRBJ1-1, with unresolved D. Germline lookup yields CDR1 LNHNV and CDR2 YYDKDF (reference sequence). This CDR3 comprises 13 residues. Between the trimmed V and J ends, which lost 5 bases and 1 base, there was a span of 8 bases. The CDR3 sequence is CATSEWRNTEAFF. DNA of the CDR3: TGTGCCACCAGCGAGTGGCGGAACACTGAAGCTTTCTTT.

The CDR3 is CASSLVREHGYTF. The CDR3 nucleotides read TGTGCCAGCAGCTTAGTCAGGGAACATGGCTACACCTTC. The chain is built from TRBV7-9 and TRBJ1-2; tentative D call: TRBD1 (5 bases). The CDR3 contains 13 residues. The ends were cut back, 1 base at V and 6 bases at J, with 9 bases in the middle. Germline V gives CDR1 SEHNR, CDR2 FQNEAQ (reference sequence).

This chain connects TRBV28 to TRBJ2-2; TRBD2 agrees at 10 bases. V gave up 6 bases and J gave up 4 bases; unmatched junction bases: 5. The length of the CDR3 is 15 residues. Germline V CDR1 and CDR2: MDHEN, SYDVKM. The CDR3 region is CASREAGGPTGELFF. The CDR3 DNA reads as TGTGCCAGCAGAGAAGCGGGAGGGCCCACCGGGGAGCTGTTTTTT.

The chain is built from TRBV27 and TRBJ1-5; D gene unclear. V shed 2 bases and J shed 0 bases, with 5 bases lying between them. Germline V gene sequence: CDR1 MNHEY, CDR2 SMNVEV (reference sequence). The CDR3 loop spans 14 amino acids. The CDR3 DNA sequence: TGTGCCAGCAGTTTACGGACTAGCAATCAGCCCCAGCATTTT. Encoded protein: CASSLRTSNQPQHF.

V is TRBV6-5 and J is TRBJ1-2, with 9 positions matching TRBD1. The germline V gene has CDR1 MNHEY and CDR2 SVGAGI. The CDR3 runs to 15 residues. Trimming at V came to 2 bases and at J to 8 bases, leaving 9 bases not matched to a gene. CDR3 loop: CASSYGQGKRRGYTF. For the CDR3, the DNA is TGTGCCAGCAGTTACGGACAGGGGAAAAGACGAGGCTACACCTTC.

The chain is built from TRBV5-1 and TRBJ2-7, with a possible D match to TRBD1 (5 bases). Germline CDR1 is SGHRS and CDR2 is YFSETQ. The CDR3 extends over 13 amino acids. V was cut by 2 bases and J by 3 bases, with 9 bases left in between. The CDR3 DNA reads TGCGCCAGCAGCTTACCAGGGCTCTACGAGCAGTACTTC. Its translation: CASSLPGLYEQYF.

The chain combines TRBV11-3 with TRBJ1-1; D ambiguous. Germline CDR1 and CDR2: SGHNT and YENEEA. V lost 3 bases and J lost 8, with 10 bases in between. This CDR3 is 12 amino acids long. The CDR3 nucleotides are TGTGCCAGCAGCTTTCCCCGGGAAGAAGCTTTCTTT. Encoded protein: CASSFPREEAFF.

The rearrangement uses TRBV5-1 and TRBJ2-2, with a possible D match to TRBD2 (6 bases). V lost 2 bases and J 1 base, leaving 9 bases between the germline ends. This CDR3 is built from 15 residues. The germline gives CDR1 SGHRS, CDR2 YFSETQ. CDR3 nucleotides: TGCGCCAGCAGCTTTGGACTAAAGAACACCGGGGAGCTGTTTTTT. This encodes CASSFGLKNTGELFF.

The chain employs TRBV4-2 and TRBJ2-2; D unclear. This CDR3 has 13 residues. Between the trimmed V and J ends, which lost 4 bases and 1 base, there was a span of 4 bases. Germline loops: CDR1 LGHNA, CDR2 YNFKEQ. This chain's CDR3 is CASSPGNTGELFF. CDR3 DNA sequence: TGTGCCAGCAGCCCGGGGAACACCGGGGAGCTGTTTTTT.

This chain links TRBV5-6 with TRBJ1-5; 8 bases are a match to TRBD1. This CDR3 has 16 amino acids. CDR1 and CDR2 (germline): SGHDT, YYEEEE. J lost 6 bases, V lost 5 bases, and 13 bases had no gene match. The CDR3 spells CASSRYRTGPGQPQHF. The CDR3, as DNA: TGTGCCAGCAGTAGATATAGGACAGGGCCCGGTCAGCCCCAGCATTTT. The full variable domain, rest sourced from reference TRBV5-6 and TRBJ1-5, is DAGVTQSPTHLIKTRGQQVTLRCSPKSGHDTVSWYQQALGQGPQFIFQYYEEEERQRGNFPDRFSGHQFPNYSSELNVNALLLGDSALYLCASSRYRTGPGQPQHFGDGTRLSIL.

V is TRBV20-1 and J is TRBJ2-1; D might be TRBD1 (6 bases). V lost 4 bases to trimming and J lost 14 bases, with 15 bases between them. The CDR3 has 11 amino acids. Germline V gene lookup returns CDR1 DFQATT and CDR2 SNEGSKA (reference sequence). The chain's CDR3 is CSAMLGATKFF. The CDR3 coding sequence is TGCAGTGCTATGCTGGGGGCGACTAAGTTCTTC.

The J gene is TRBJ2-2, the V gene TRBV6-1; 13 bases fit TRBD2. The CDR3 loop spans 14 amino acids. Germline assignment: CDR1 MNHNS and CDR2 SASEGT. V was pared by 8 bases and J by 7 bases, with 4 bases of the junction left unmatched. The CDR3 loop is CASRRLAGGGELFF. The DNA for the CDR3 is TGTGCCAGCCGAAGACTAGCGGGGGGCGGGGAGCTGTTTTTT.

This clone showed up just once. The chain employs TRBV6-5 and TRBJ1-1; the D is unclear. Trimming shortened V by 1 base and J by 9 bases, and 9 bases separated the two germline ends. The CDR3 contains 12 residues. Germline V gene data show CDR1 as MNHEY and CDR2 as SVGAGI. The DNA for the CDR3 is TGTGCCAGCAGTTACTACGGGAAACAAGCTTTCTTT. The encoded protein is CASSYYGKQAFF.

This chain joins TRBV15 and TRBJ1-1, with D uncertain. V lost 0 bases and J 5 bases, leaving 10 bases between the germline ends. This CDR3 has 14 amino acids. Germline V gene sequence: CDR1 LNHNV, CDR2 YYDKDF (reference sequence). CDR3 amino acids: CATSRDFGITEAFF. The DNA for the CDR3 is TGTGCCACCAGCAGAGATTTCGGCATTACTGAAGCTTTCTTT.

The genes are TRBV7-2 and TRBJ2-2, with D possibly matching TRBD2 (5 bases). CDR1 and CDR2 (germline): SGHTA, FQGNSA. Trimming took 1 base from V and 4 from J, leaving 7 bases between them. The CDR3 sequence is 14 residues long. CDR3 bases: TGTGCCAGCAGCTTAGACGGGATCACCGGGGAGCTGTTTTTT. This translates into CASSLDGITGELFF.

The chain employs TRBV7-3 and TRBJ2-1; 8 positions agree with TRBD1. V shed 5 bases, J shed 10 bases, and the junction held 10 bases outside the gene matches. The CDR3 has 14 residues. In germline, CDR1 is SGHTA, CDR2 FQGTGA. The CDR3 region is CASSKMGAGGEQFF. DNA of the CDR3: TGTGCCAGCAGCAAGATGGGGGCAGGGGGCGAGCAGTTCTTC.

This clone was recorded once. The chain combines TRBV6-1 with TRBJ1-6; TRBD1 aligns across 7 bases. Looked up from germline, CDR1 is MNHNS and CDR2 is SASEGT. V was clipped by 4 bases and J by 7 bases; unmatched bases: 7. There are 15 residues in the CDR3. This CDR3 is CASSGGTVRNSPLHF. CDR3 nucleotides: TGTGCCAGCAGTGGGGGGACAGTTAGAAATTCACCCCTCCACTTT.

This chain joins TRBV25-1 and TRBJ1-5; maybe TRBD1 (6 bases). The CDR3 is made up of 15 amino acids. The V and J ends lost 5 bases and 3 bases respectively, with 14 bases between them. CDR1 MGHDK and CDR2 SYGVNS come from the germline V gene. CDR3: CASSPGGAHNQPQHF. The CDR3 coding sequence is TGTGCCAGCAGTCCTGGGGGGGCGCACAATCAGCCCCAGCATTTT.

The chain combines TRBV15 with TRBJ1-5; D call uncertain. The CDR3 has 14 amino acids. Germline V gene sequence: CDR1 LNHNV, CDR2 YYDKDF (reference sequence). Trimming left V 5 bases short and J 6 bases short, with 14 bases between. DNA of the CDR3: TGTGCCACCAGCGAAGCACTATCCACTCAGCCCCAGCATTTT. Translation: CATSEALSTQPQHF.

The chain combines TRBV5-1 with TRBJ2-2; D may be TRBD1 (5 bases). The germline V and J ends were trimmed by 3 bases and 2 bases, with 14 bases remaining between them. The germline V gene has CDR1 SGHRS and CDR2 YFSETQ. The CDR3 is 16 residues long. The CDR3 nucleotides are TGCGCCAGCAGCTATTCCCAAGACAGCAACACCGGGGAGCTGTTTTTT. Protein sequence: CASSYSQDSNTGELFF.

The chain uses TRBV10-2 and TRBJ1-1, with TRBD1 as a possible D gene (5 bases). The CDR3 covers 12 residues. The germline CDR1 and CDR2 sequences are WSHSY and SAAADI. The CDR3 DNA reads TGCGCGGCGGGGCGGACGAACACTGAAGCTTTCTTT. Its protein product is CAAGRTNTEAFF.

The V and J genes are TRBV19 and TRBJ1-1; 8 bases are a match to TRBD1. CDR3 length: 15 amino acids. J gave up 5 bases and V 3 bases, and 8 bases lay outside the gene matches. CDR1 and CDR2 from the germline V gene are LNHDA and SQIVND (reference sequence). DNA of the CDR3: TGTGCCAGTAGTATTTATGCAGGGGGCGATACTGAAGCTTTCTTT. This codes for CASSIYAGGDTEAFF.